This T cell receptor beta chain was identified in a study of CD4 T cells in relation to SARS-CoV-2 and coronaviruses. V lost 2 bases and J 10 bases, leaving 8 bases between the germline ends. The CDR3 sequence is 11 residues long. In germline, CDR1 is SNHLY, CDR2 FYNNEI. As regards this clone: The target antigen is unknown.

CD4+ T cells from unexposed donors were obtained before the COVID-19 pandemic (2011-2018). CD4+ T cells were isolated from the cells after about ten days of culture. Generated by immunoSEQ multiplex PCR, the TCRdb table keeps only in-frame clones and is missing some. The sample lists tens of thousands of clones; about 76% were seen once. The receptor was derived from a human donor in good health. The chain couples TRBV2 to TRBJ1-1; a weak D match, TRBD1 (5 bases). Material for sequencing was CD4+ T cells from PBMCs, cultured in vitro. CDR3 residues: CASSEFGGAFF. CDR3 DNA: TGTGCCAGCAGTGAATTTGGGGGAGCTTTCTTT.